One T cell receptor beta chain is described in this entry. This sample is drawn from a study of cytomegalovirus exposure and HLA in healthy donors. Healthy bone marrow donors made up the cohort. The CDR3 is made up of 17 amino acids. After removal of 0 bases from V and 6 bases from J, the junction contained 9 bases not matched to a gene. Germline V gene sequence: CDR1 SGHRS, CDR2 YFSETQ. In the PCR, 60 Vbeta and 13 Jbeta primers were used. Sequenced by immunoSEQ multiplex PCR; TCRdb stores in-frame clones only, minus some. The sample yields over 150,000 clones, 60% to 80% seen once. V usage is TRBV5-1 and J usage is TRBJ2-3; 11 bases are shared with TRBD2. Specimen: PBMCs. The receptor was derived from a woman between 25 and 40 years old in good health and CMV-seronegative. As DNA, the CDR3 is TGCGCCAGCAGCTTGGTCACACTAGCGGGGGCCGGGGATACGCAGTATTTT. Protein: CASSLVTLAGAGDTQYF.